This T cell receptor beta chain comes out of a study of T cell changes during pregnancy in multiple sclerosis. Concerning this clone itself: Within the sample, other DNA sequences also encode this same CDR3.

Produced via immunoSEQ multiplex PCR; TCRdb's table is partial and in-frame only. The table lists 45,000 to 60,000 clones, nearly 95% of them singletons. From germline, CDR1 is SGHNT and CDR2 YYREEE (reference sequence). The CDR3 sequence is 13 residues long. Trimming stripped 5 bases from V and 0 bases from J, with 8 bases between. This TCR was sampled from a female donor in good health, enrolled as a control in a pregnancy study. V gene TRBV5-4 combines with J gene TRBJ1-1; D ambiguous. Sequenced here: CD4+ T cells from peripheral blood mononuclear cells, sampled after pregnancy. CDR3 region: CASRLEMNTEAFF. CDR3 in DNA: TGTGCCAGCAGGCTCGAGATGAACACTGAAGCTTTCTTT.